This T cell receptor beta chain was sequenced for a study of naive and memory T cell subsets. The study, taken as a whole, reports: Naive repertoires, especially CD8, held a few larger clonotypes, possibly memory cells re-expressing CD45RA.

The beta constant-region primer was an equimolar mix of two oligonucleotides covering TRBC1 and TRBC2. Four rounds of PCR amplified the ligated cDNA using nested alpha and beta constant-region primers plus SP2. Ligation attached a single-stranded oligonucleotide with a 12-nucleotide UMI and the SP2 primer to the cDNA 3' end. TCRdb re-called the UMI-ligation and nested PCR reads with MiXCR, one entry per CDR3 protein. The sample lists over 110,000 distinct CDR3 sequences, 15% to 20% occurring once. This clonotype was picked up a small number of times. The antigen is unknown. The V gene's germline CDR1 is SGHTA and CDR2 FQGNSA. The CDR3 runs to 16 residues. V lost 1 base, J lost 1 base, and 12 bases lay in between. Sequential positive selection took CD4 T cells first, then CD8 T cells. Cells stained for CD3, CD4, CD8, CD45RA and CD27 were sorted into four subsets.

This clonotype was obtained from a human donor in good health. The source material was naive CD8+ T cells from blood. This rearrangement joins TRBV7-2 to TRBJ2-3; D perhaps matches TRBD1 (5 bases). CDR3 in DNA: TGTGCCAGCAGCTTAGTTTCAGGGCTGGGCACAGATACGCAGTATTTT. Translation gives CASSLVSGLGTDTQYF.